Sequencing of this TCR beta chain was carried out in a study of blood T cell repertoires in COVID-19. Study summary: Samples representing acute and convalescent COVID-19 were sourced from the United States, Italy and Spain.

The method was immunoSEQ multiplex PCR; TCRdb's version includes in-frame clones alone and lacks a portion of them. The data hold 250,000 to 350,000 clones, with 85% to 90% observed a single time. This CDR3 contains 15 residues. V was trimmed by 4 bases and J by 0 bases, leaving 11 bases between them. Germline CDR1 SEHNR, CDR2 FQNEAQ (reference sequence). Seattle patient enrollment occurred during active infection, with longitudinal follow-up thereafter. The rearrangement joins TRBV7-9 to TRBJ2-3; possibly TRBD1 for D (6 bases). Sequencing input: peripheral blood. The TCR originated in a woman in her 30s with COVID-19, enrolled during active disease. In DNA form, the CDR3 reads TGTGCCAGCAGCTCAGGGGCGATTAGCACAGATACGCAGTATTTT. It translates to CASSSGAISTDTQYF.